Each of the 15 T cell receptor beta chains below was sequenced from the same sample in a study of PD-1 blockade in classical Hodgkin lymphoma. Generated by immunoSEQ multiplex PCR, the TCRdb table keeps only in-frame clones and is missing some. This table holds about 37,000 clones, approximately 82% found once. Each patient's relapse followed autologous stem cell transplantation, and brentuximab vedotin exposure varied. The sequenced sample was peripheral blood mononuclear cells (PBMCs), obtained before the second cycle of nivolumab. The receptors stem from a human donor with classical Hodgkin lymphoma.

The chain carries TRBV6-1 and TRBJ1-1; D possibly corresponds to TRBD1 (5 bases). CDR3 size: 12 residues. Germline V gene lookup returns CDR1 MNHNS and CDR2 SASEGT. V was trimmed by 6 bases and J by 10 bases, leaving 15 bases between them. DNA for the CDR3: TGTGCCAGCAGCCCTCATCAGGGACCAGCTTTCTTT. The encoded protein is CASSPHQGPAFF.

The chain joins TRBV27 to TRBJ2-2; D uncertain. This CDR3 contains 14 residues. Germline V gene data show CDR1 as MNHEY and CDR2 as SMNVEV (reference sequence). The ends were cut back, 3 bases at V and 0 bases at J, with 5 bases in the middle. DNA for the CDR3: TGTGCCAGCAGTTTCTGGCCGAACACCGGGGAGCTGTTTTTT. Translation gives CASSFWPNTGELFF.

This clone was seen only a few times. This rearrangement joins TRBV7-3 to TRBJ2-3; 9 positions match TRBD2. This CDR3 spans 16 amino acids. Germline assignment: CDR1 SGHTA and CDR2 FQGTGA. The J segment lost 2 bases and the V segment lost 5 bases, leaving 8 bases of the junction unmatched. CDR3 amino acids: CASSPKGGGVTDTQYF. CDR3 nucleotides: TGTGCCAGCAGCCCCAAGGGCGGGGGGGTCACAGATACGCAGTATTTT.

This CDR3 reads CASSDPGQGTYEQYF. The CDR3, as DNA: TGTGCCAGCAGTGACCCCGGACAGGGGACCTACGAGCAGTACTTC. The chain couples TRBV6-1 to TRBJ2-7, with TRBD1 matching over 9 bases. Germline V gene lookup returns CDR1 MNHNS and CDR2 SASEGT. This CDR3 spans 15 amino acids. After removal of 3 bases from V and 2 bases from J, the junction contained 5 bases not matched to a gene.

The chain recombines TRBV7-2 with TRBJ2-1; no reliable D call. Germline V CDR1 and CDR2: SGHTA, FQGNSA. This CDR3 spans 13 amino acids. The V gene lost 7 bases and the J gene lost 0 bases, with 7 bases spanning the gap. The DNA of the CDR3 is TGTGCCAGCAACCCCAGCTCCTACAATGAGCAGTTCTTC. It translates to CASNPSSYNEQFF.

Here the CDR3 DNA reads TGTGCCAGCTCACCGGCCAGGTCGAACACTGAAGCTTTCTTT. It specifies CASSPARSNTEAFF. V gene TRBV18 combines with J gene TRBJ1-1, with D hard to call. The V and J ends lost 3 bases and 1 base respectively, with 9 bases between them. This CDR3 has 14 residues. Germline CDR1 and CDR2: KGHSH and LQKENI.

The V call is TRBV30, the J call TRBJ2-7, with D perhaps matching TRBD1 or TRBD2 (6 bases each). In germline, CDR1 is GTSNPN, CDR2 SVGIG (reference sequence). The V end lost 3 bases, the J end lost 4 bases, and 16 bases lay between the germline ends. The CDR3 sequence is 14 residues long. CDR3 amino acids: CAWRRGGPAYEQYF. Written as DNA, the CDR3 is TGTGCCTGGAGGAGAGGGGGGCCCGCTTACGAGCAGTACTTC.

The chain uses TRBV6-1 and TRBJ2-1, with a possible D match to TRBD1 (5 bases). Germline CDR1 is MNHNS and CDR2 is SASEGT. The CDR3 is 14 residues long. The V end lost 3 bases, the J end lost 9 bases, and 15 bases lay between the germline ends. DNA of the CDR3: TGTGCCAGCAGTGAGTCGTTTGAGGACATTGAGCAGTTCTTC. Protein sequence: CASSESFEDIEQFF.

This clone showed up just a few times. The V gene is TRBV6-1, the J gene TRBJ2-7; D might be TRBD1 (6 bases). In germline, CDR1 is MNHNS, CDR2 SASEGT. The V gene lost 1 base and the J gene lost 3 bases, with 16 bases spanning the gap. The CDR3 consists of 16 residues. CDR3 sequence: CASSEDRDTRIYEQYF. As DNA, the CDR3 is TGTGCCAGCAGTGAAGACCGGGACACCAGGATCTACGAGCAGTACTTC.

This CDR3 is CASSPGSGGAQTQYF. In DNA form, the CDR3 reads TGTGCCAGCAGCCCTGGGAGCGGGGGGGCTCAGACCCAGTACTTC. The chain uses TRBV5-4 and TRBJ2-5; 10 bases agree with TRBD2. This CDR3 region has 15 residues. V trimming: 4 bases; J trimming: 6 bases; junction bases outside the gene matches: 9. Per the germline V gene, CDR1 is SGHNT and CDR2 is YYREEE (reference sequence).

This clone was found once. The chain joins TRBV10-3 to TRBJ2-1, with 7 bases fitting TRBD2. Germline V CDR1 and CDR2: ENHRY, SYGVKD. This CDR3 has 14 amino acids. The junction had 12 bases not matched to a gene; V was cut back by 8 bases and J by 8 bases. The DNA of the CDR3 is TGTGCCATCTCAAGGAGCGGGGAAGATCATGAGCAGTTCTTC. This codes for CAISRSGEDHEQFF.

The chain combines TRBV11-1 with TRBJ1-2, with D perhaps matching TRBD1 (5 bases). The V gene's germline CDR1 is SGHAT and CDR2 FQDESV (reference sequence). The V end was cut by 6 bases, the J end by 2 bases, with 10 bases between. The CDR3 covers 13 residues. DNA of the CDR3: TGTGCCAGCAGTAAAGGGGTGAACTATGGCTACACCTTC. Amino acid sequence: CASSKGVNYGYTF.

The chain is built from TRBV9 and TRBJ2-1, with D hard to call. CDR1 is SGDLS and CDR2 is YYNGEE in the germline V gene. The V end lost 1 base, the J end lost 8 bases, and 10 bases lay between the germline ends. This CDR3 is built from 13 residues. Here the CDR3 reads CASSVRTLDEQFF. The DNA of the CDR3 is TGTGCCAGCAGCGTACGAACCTTGGATGAGCAGTTCTTC.

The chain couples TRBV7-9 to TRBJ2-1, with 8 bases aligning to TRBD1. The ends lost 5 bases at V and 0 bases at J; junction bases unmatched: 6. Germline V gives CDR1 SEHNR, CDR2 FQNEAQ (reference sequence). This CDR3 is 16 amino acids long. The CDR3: CASSPGGSRSYNEQFF. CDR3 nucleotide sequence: TGTGCCAGCAGCCCAGGGGGCAGTCGCTCCTACAATGAGCAGTTCTTC.

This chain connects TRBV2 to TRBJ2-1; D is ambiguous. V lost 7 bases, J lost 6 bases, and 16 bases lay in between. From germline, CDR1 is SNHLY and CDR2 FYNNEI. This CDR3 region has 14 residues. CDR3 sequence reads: CASMDAIRPNEQFF. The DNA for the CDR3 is TGTGCCAGCATGGACGCCATCCGACCCAATGAGCAGTTCTTC.